This T cell receptor beta chain was recovered during a study of memory CD4+ T cells and cytomegalovirus serostatus. Whole-study context: Of the healthy Belgian adults, several were CMV seropositive and more than 20 seronegative.

The sort gate was single viable CD3+CD4+CD8-CD45RO+ cells for memory CD4+ T cells. Donors' CMV status reflects serum IgG against pp150, pp28, p38, p52. The CDR3 loop spans 13 amino acids. From germline, CDR1 is SNHLY and CDR2 FYNNEI. Trimming removed 7 bases at V and 6 bases at J, with 15 bases between. Sequencing used immunoSEQ multiplex PCR; TCRdb keeps in-frame clones, though not all of them. Among 45,000 to 60,000 clones listed, around four fifths were seen once. This clone has more than one count but fewer than ten. The chain couples TRBV2 to TRBJ1-2, with a tentative D call TRBD1 (6 bases). This receptor was obtained from an adult in good health and CMV-seropositive. The sequenced material came from memory CD4+ T cells from blood. The CDR3 region has the DNA TGTGCCAGCATTCCCCGGGACACGGATGGCTACACCTTC. Its translation is CASIPRDTDGYTF.